The 24 T cell receptor beta chains below all came from one sample that was sequenced in a study of early T cells in non-severe SARS-CoV-2 infection (dated by TCRdb to the early 2020s). The library was produced with 5' RACE. TCRdb records NextSeq 500 as the sequencer. TCRdb took the public reads, trimmed them with fastp at Q25, ran MiXCR for clone calling and kept in-frame beta chains. Identical CDR3 proteins give one entry, which carries the most common genes and DNA. The sample table contains 70,000 or so distinct CDR3 sequences; only one count was recorded for around 4.2% of them. The top ten hold approximately 3.6% of the sample. Source: whole blood, taken at baseline. The receptors come from an adult who was a healthcare worker with PCR-confirmed SARS-CoV-2 infection or an uninfected control (not recorded which). The donor label of this sample is uncertain.

This clonotype was seen repeatedly, ten times or more. The gene calls are TRBV12-5 and TRBJ2-1; D is undetermined. The CDR3 runs 12 residues. Germline-derived CDR1 and CDR2 are LGHNT and FRNRAP. Trimming cost V 5 bases and J 4 bases, with 6 bases left between them. CDR3 amino acids: CASGTSYNEQFF. The CDR3 DNA follows: TGTGCTAGTGGTACCAGTTACAATGAGCAGTTCTTC.

There are a few counts of this clonotype. The V call is TRBV18, the J call TRBJ1-4, with a possible D match to TRBD1 (5 bases). This CDR3 has 14 amino acids. Trimming left V 1 base short and J 8 bases short, with 11 bases between. CDR1 is KGHSH, CDR2 LQKENI, per germline. CDR3 sequence: CASSPQGTREKLFF. CDR3 nucleotides: TGTGCCAGCTCACCACAGGGGACGAGAGAAAAACTGTTTTTT.

The sample holds many counts of this clonotype. The gene calls are TRBV7-9 and TRBJ2-2, with D hard to call. Trimming shortened V by 5 bases and J by 4 bases, and 14 bases separated the two germline ends. The CDR3 has 15 amino acids. Germline CDR1 SEHNR, CDR2 FQNEAQ (reference sequence). CDR3 amino acids: CASSPRTSATGELFF. CDR3 DNA: TGTGCCAGCAGCCCGCGCACCAGCGCCACCGGGGAGCTGTTTTTT.

This rearrangement joins TRBV28 to TRBJ1-5; D gene ambiguous. Germline CDR1 MDHEN, CDR2 SYDVKM. The CDR3 spans 13 residues. Trimming removed 2 bases from V and 11 bases from J, with 13 bases in between. CDR3 DNA sequence: TGTGCCAGCAGTTTAGGCCAAACGATAGCCCAGCATTTT. Amino acid sequence: CASSLGQTIAQHF.

This clonotype showed up many times. The chain links TRBV6-5 to TRBJ1-4; TRBD1 aligns across 7 bases. This CDR3 spans 14 amino acids. CDR1 and CDR2 (germline): MNHEY, SVGAGI. Unmatched junction bases numbered 2, after V lost 0 bases and J lost 7 bases. The CDR3 region has the DNA TGTGCCAGCAGTTACTCGACAGGGTCTGAAAAACTGTTTTTT. Protein: CASSYSTGSEKLFF.

Ten or more counts support this clonotype. V is TRBV6-5 and J is TRBJ1-6; D unresolved. The CDR3 totals 18 residues. CDR1 and CDR2 (germline): MNHEY, SVGAGI. Trimming removed 0 bases at V and 0 bases at J, with 12 bases between. The CDR3 DNA reads TGTGCCAGCAGTTACTCGGCCATTCGGAGCTCCTATAATTCACCCCTCCACTTT. Protein: CASSYSAIRSSYNSPLHF.

This clonotype was counted ten times or more. The chain's CDR3 is CASSPDRDGNQPQHF. For the CDR3, the DNA is TGTGCCAGCAGCCCCGACAGGGATGGCAATCAGCCCCAGCATTTT. The chain carries TRBV7-6 and TRBJ1-5; 7 nucleotides line up with TRBD1. With V trimmed by 5 bases and J by 2 bases, 6 bases remained unmatched. The CDR3 length is 15 residues. CDR1 and CDR2 from the germline V gene are SGHVS and FNYEAQ.

In this sample, this clonotype turned up many times. The chain combines TRBV7-9 with TRBJ1-3, with 8 bases that match TRBD1. Germline CDR1 and CDR2: SEHNR and FQNEAQ (reference sequence). The V and J ends lost 2 bases and 0 bases, in that order; junction bases with no gene match: 3. The CDR3 has 16 residues. The CDR3 DNA sequence: TGTGCCAGCAGCTTATACGGACAGGGCTCTGGAAACACCATATATTTT. It specifies CASSLYGQGSGNTIYF.

This clonotype was seen at least ten times. The chain carries TRBV6-5 and TRBJ1-1; 8 bases fit TRBD1. The V gene's germline CDR1 is MNHEY and CDR2 SVGAGI. This CDR3 has 12 residues. Unmatched junction bases numbered 4, after V lost 2 bases and J lost 11 bases. This chain's CDR3 is CASSYPGGWAFF. CDR3 coding DNA: TGTGCCAGCAGTTACCCAGGGGGCTGGGCTTTCTTT.

V gene TRBV28 combines with J gene TRBJ1-1, with D tentatively TRBD1 (5 bases). The CDR3 has 14 residues. Trimming pared 2 bases from V and 11 bases from J, leaving 18 bases between. The germline V gene encodes CDR1 MDHEN and CDR2 SYDVKM. The CDR3 reads CASSLRGPARDAFF. CDR3 coding DNA: TGTGCCAGCAGTTTACGGGGACCAGCCCGCGATGCTTTCTTT.

The J gene is TRBJ2-7, the V gene TRBV7-2, with 8 bases that match TRBD2. Germline-derived CDR1 and CDR2 are SGHTA and FQGNSA. The ends lost 5 bases at V and 3 bases at J; junction bases unmatched: 9. The CDR3 is 15 residues long. CDR3 sequence: CASSPTSGPYYEQYF. The DNA for the CDR3 is TGTGCCAGCAGCCCAACTAGCGGTCCGTACTACGAGCAGTACTTC. Drawing the rest from reference TRBV7-2 and TRBJ2-7, the complete variable domain is GAGVSQSPSNKVTEKGKDVELRCDPISGHTALYWYRQSLGQGLEFLIYFQGNSAPDKSGLPSDRFSAERTGGSVSTLTIQRTQQEDSAVYLCASSPTSGPYYEQYFGPGTRLTVT.

This clonotype occurred a few times. The chain uses TRBV7-2 and TRBJ2-5; the D gene is possibly TRBD1 (6 bases). The ends were cut back, 1 base at V and 4 bases at J, with 13 bases in the middle. The CDR3 sequence is 15 residues long. The germline CDR1 and CDR2 sequences are SGHTA and FQGNSA. The CDR3 nucleotides read TGTGCCAGCAGCTTAGAGGGAAGGGACATAGAGACCCAGTACTTC. Encoded protein: CASSLEGRDIETQYF.

The chain links TRBV4-1 to TRBJ2-2, with D possibly matching TRBD1 (7 bases). The CDR3 contains 16 residues. The V end was cut by 4 bases, the J end by 6 bases, with 18 bases between. CDR1 is MGHRA and CDR2 is YSYEKL in the germline V gene. DNA for the CDR3: TGCGCCAGCAGCCTCAGGGGGGTCAAACGAGCCGGGGAGCTGTTTTTT. Translating it yields CASSLRGVKRAGELFF.

The rearrangement joins TRBV20-1 to TRBJ1-6, with no clear D. The CDR3 sequence is 14 residues long. V was trimmed by 1 base and J by 3 bases, leaving 7 bases between them. In germline, CDR1 is DFQATT, CDR2 SNEGSKA (reference sequence). The CDR3, as DNA: TGCAGTGCTAGAGTGGGCAACTATAATTCACCCCTCCACTTT. Amino acids: CSARVGNYNSPLHF.

The V gene is TRBV5-1, the J gene TRBJ2-2; D perhaps matches TRBD1 (6 bases). V gave up 3 bases and J gave up 5 bases, with 8 bases separating them. Germline V gene data show CDR1 as SGHRS and CDR2 as YFSETQ. The length of the CDR3 is 13 residues. The CDR3 DNA follows: TGCGCCAGCAGCTCCGGACAGACCGGGGAGCTGTTTTTT. Residues: CASSSGQTGELFF.

This clonotype was picked up a small number of times. This rearrangement joins TRBV3-1 to TRBJ2-7, with D uncertain. The germline V gene encodes CDR1 LGHDT and CDR2 YNNKEL (reference sequence). This CDR3 spans 16 amino acids. Trimming pared 0 bases from V and 4 bases from J, leaving 16 bases between. Written as DNA, the CDR3 is TGTGCCAGCAGCCAAGATTTGCCCGGAACCCCGTACGAGCAGTACTTC. Amino acids: CASSQDLPGTPYEQYF.

This chain connects TRBV11-2 to TRBJ2-2, with 7 bases aligning to TRBD1. The J segment lost 2 bases and the V segment lost 5 bases, leaving 5 bases of the junction unmatched. CDR1 and CDR2 (germline): SGHAT, FQNNGV. This CDR3 is built from 15 residues. CDR3 sequence reads: CASSGRQGNTGELFF. For the CDR3, the DNA is TGTGCCAGCAGCGGTCGACAGGGAAACACCGGGGAGCTGTTTTTT. Full variable domain (remainder filled in from reference TRBV11-2 and TRBJ2-2): EAGVAQSPRYKIIEKRQSVAFWCNPISGHATLYWYQQILGQGPKLLIQFQNNGVVDDSQLPKDRFSAERLKGVDSTLKIQPAKLEDSAVYLCASSGRQGNTGELFFGEGSRLTVL.

The genes are TRBV18 and TRBJ2-5; no clear D gene. Looked up from germline, CDR1 is KGHSH and CDR2 is LQKENI. The CDR3 has 11 residues. V shed 5 bases and J shed 2 bases, with 3 bases lying between them. The CDR3 nucleotides are TGTGCCAGCTCAGAACAAGAGACCCAGTACTTC. Protein product: CASSEQETQYF.

For this clonotype: The CDR3 does not end in the conserved phenylalanine or tryptophan, so this is likely a read error. Because the CDR3's place on the DNA is in doubt, the DNA is left out and the CDR3 is given as listed by TCRdb. The chain has TRBV19 and TRBJ2-3; the table names TRBD2, a call not compared with the DNA. The CDR3 length equals 14 residues, ends included. Per germline, CDR1 LNHDA and CDR2 SQIVND (reference sequence). The CDR3 sequence: CASSGPGLAGGHFL.

This clonotype was seen repeatedly, ten times or more. The chain recombines TRBV30 with TRBJ2-6; D gene uncertain. The V end was cut by 6 bases, the J end by 0 bases, with 6 bases between. The CDR3 is 13 amino acids. Germline V lookup: CDR1 GTSNPN, CDR2 SVGIG (reference sequence). CDR3 sequence (DNA): TGTGCCTGTGATTCCTCTGGGGCCAACGTCCTGACTTTC. Encoded protein: CACDSSGANVLTF.

This clonotype was seen repeatedly, ten times or more. The chain couples TRBV7-6 to TRBJ1-1; 10 bases fit TRBD1. The V gene end was trimmed by 1 base and the J gene end by 4 bases; junction bases not matched to a gene: 3. The germline V gene encodes CDR1 SGHVS and CDR2 FNYEAQ. The CDR3 totals 15 residues. This CDR3 reads CASSLEGDRGTEAFF. The CDR3 DNA reads as TGTGCCAGCAGCTTAGAAGGGGACAGGGGCACTGAAGCTTTCTTT.

The chain joins TRBV4-1 to TRBJ2-3; TRBD2 matches 16 bases. The germline CDR1 and CDR2 sequences are MGHRA and YSYEKL. The V and J ends lost 9 bases and 2 bases, in that order; junction bases with no gene match: 11. This CDR3 contains 18 residues. CDR3: CASLDGTSGGGNTDTQYF. As DNA, the CDR3 is TGCGCCAGTCTTGACGGGACTAGCGGGGGGGGCAACACAGATACGCAGTATTTT.

Only a few counts were recorded for this clonotype. The rearrangement uses TRBV28 and TRBJ1-4, with D possibly matching TRBD1 (6 bases). This CDR3 comprises 16 residues. Deletions cut 6 bases from V and 3 bases from J, with 17 bases between. Germline CDR1 and CDR2: MDHEN and SYDVKM. The DNA of the CDR3 is TGTGCCAGCAGGACCCGGACAGTTCGGGCTAATGAAAAACTGTTTTTT. This sequence encodes CASRTRTVRANEKLFF.

This clonotype has a count of ten or more. The chain carries TRBV12-3 or TRBV12-4 and TRBJ2-1, with D unclear. The CDR3 runs 10 residues. Trimming shortened V by 1 base and J by 8 bases, and 0 bases separated the two germline ends. The CDR3 sequence is CASSLDEQFF. CDR3 sequence (DNA): TGTGCCAGCAGTTTAGATGAGCAGTTCTTC.